Listed below are T cell receptor beta chains from one sample, sequenced in a study of shared clonotypes between healthy human individuals. Only in-frame clones appear in the TCRdb table, and some are missing; sequencing was by immunoSEQ multiplex PCR. This table has approximately 2,000,000 clones, 85% to 95% appearing once. The source material was naive CD4+ T cells from PBMCs. The receptor set was obtained from a man aged 18 to 29 in good health. Some clones in this sample may be carry-over from other donors' samples. The CDR3 runs from the conserved cysteine through the conserved F or W. D genes are given only for firm matches. A row's size may be missing; if present it is once, few, many or a size class.

abundance	v_gene	j_gene	d_gene	len	CDR3nt	CDR3aa
once	TRBV19	TRBJ1-4	-	16	TGTGCCAGTAGTACCTACCCGGGCAGGGTCGGTGAAAAACTGTTTTTT	CASSTYPGRVGEKLFF
-	TRBV6-5	TRBJ2-3	-	14	TGTGCCAGCAGTTACTCTTCTAGGACAGATACGCAGTATTTT	CASSYSSRTDTQYF
-	TRBV28	TRBJ1-2	-	12	TGTGCCAGCAGTTTGAATCGCTATGGCTACACCTTC	CASSLNRYGYTF
-	TRBV5-6	TRBJ2-7	-	16	TGTGCCAGCAGCTTGGGAGGGTCGGCGGTCTCCTACGAGCAGTACTTC	CASSLGGSAVSYEQYF
-	TRBV7-2	TRBJ2-1	TRBD2	11	TGTGCCAGCACCCTAGCGGATGAGCAGTTCTTC	CASTLADEQFF
-	TRBV28	TRBJ1-1	-	15	TGTGCCAGCAGTTTGTGGCCGGGGCCGAACACTGAAGCTTTCTTT	CASSLWPGPNTEAFF
-	TRBV6-1	TRBJ1-4	TRBD1	14	TGTGCCAGCACCGAGGGAGGGGGCCGGGAAAAACTGTTTTTT	CASTEGGGREKLFF
-	TRBV28	TRBJ1-1	-	13	TGTGCCAGCAGCTCTACCGACGGGCTGGTTGCTTTCTTT	CASSSTDGLVAFF
-	TRBV5-4	TRBJ2-1	TRBD2	15	TGTGCCAGCAGCTTCACTAGCGGGAGGGCCCATGAGCAGTTCTTC	CASSFTSGRAHEQFF
-	TRBV9	TRBJ1-2	-	15	TGTGCCAGCAGCGTATCTAACCTCCATACAGGTGGCTACACCTTC	CASSVSNLHTGGYTF
-	TRBV2	TRBJ2-5	-	13	TGTGCCAGCAGTACCCTCGAAACGCGGACCCAGTACTTC	CASSTLETRTQYF
-	TRBV4-1	TRBJ2-7	TRBD2	19	TGCGCCAGCAGCCAACCTCGCGCGGGGGGTAGCGGGAGGGCCGGGGAGCAGTACTTC	CASSQPRAGGSGRAGEQYF
-	TRBV7-2	TRBJ1-2	TRBD1	14	TGTGCCAGCAGCCCCACAACAGGGGACTATGGCTACACCTTC	CASSPTTGDYGYTF
-	TRBV21-1	TRBJ2-2	-	20	TGTGCCAGCAGCAAAGAACCGGTAGGGGACAGGGAAGGCGGCACCGGGGAGCTGTTTTTT	CASSKEPVGDREGGTGELFF
-	TRBV18	TRBJ1-1	TRBD1	16	TGTGCCAGCTCACCACCGGACAGGGCAGGTAACACTGAAGCTTTCTTT	CASSPPDRAGNTEAFF
-	TRBV10-3	TRBJ2-1	TRBD2	16	TGTGCCATCAGACGACCGACGGAGGGAGGGGACAATGAGCAGTTCTTC	CAIRRPTEGGDNEQFF
-	TRBV5-1	TRBJ2-5	-	15	TGCGCCAGCAGCTTGACACTAGGGGAAAGGGAGACCCAGTACTTC	CASSLTLGERETQYF
-	TRBV6-1	TRBJ1-2	-	15	TGTGCCAGCAGTGGAATTCGCCCAGAATACTATGGCTACACCTTC	CASSGIRPEYYGYTF
few	TRBV5-1	TRBJ1-1	TRBD1	15	TGCGCCAGCAGCTTTACAGGGGCTGTGAACACTGAAGCTTTCTTT	CASSFTGAVNTEAFF
-	TRBV28	TRBJ1-1	TRBD1	15	TGTGCCAGCAGTTTTCCCGGGACAGGGAGGACTGAAGCTTTCTTT	CASSFPGTGRTEAFF
-	TRBV27	TRBJ1-4	-	14	TGTGCCAGCAGGCGGTCGGGTTCTAATGAAAAACTGTTTTTT	CASRRSGSNEKLFF
-	TRBV10-1	TRBJ2-7	TRBD1	17	TGCGCCAGCAGTGACCGCAAGACAGGGCTCACAGGATCCGAGCAGTACTTC	CASSDRKTGLTGSEQYF